The clone carrying this TCR beta chain was picked up a small number of times. Its specificity is not known. The data are from a study of T cells in Graves' hyperthyroidism and ophthalmopathy. For the study at large: Pretreatment peripheral blood was obtained at initial diagnosis.

Amplified TCR beta CDR3 regions derived from RNA transcripts. During a first-round RT-PCR of the TCR CDR3, the HTBI primer set was used. TCRdb called the multiplex PCR reads again in MiXCR, with one record for every CDR3 protein. The table records approximately 570,000 distinct CDR3 sequences, 15% to 20% of them present only once. Patients affected by ophthalmopathy presented a Clinical Activity Score of at least 3, a NOSPECS grade of at least 4, and disease duration below 3 months. The study's findings and limits: Stable hyperthyroidism was told apart from ophthalmopathy by a model built on 13 V-J features. Most clonotypes expanded in thyroid above 0.001 were likewise present in blood.

Germline values: CDR1 SGHVS, CDR2 FQNEAQ. This CDR3 region has 16 residues. The germline V and J ends were trimmed by 8 bases and 4 bases, with 21 bases remaining between them. Material for sequencing was blood. The receptor comes from a man between 35 and 55 years old with Graves' ophthalmopathy. The V gene is TRBV7-8, the J gene TRBJ2-1, with D maybe TRBD1 (6 bases). CDR3: CASCRQGTGSYNEQFF. CDR3 coding DNA: TGTGCCAGCTGCCGTCAGGGGACCGGCAGTTACAATGAGCAGTTCTTC.